This is a list of T cell receptor beta chains from one sample in a study of CD8 T cells in ankylosing spondylitis. A single record per CDR3 protein comes from TCRdb applying MiXCR to the 5' RACE reads. In the table there are some 37,000 distinct CDR3 sequences, 11% of which are singletons. Sequenced input: synovial fluid, either unsorted or a sorted T cell fraction (not recorded which). These receptors originate from a male donor with ankylosing spondylitis. The CDR3 runs from the conserved cysteine through the conserved F or W. D genes are given only for firm matches. Some rows have no size entry. The others give once, few or many, or a class for an expanded clone.

D gene: NA
J gene: TRBJ2-5
V gene: TRBV5-1
clone size: NA
CDR3 protein: CASSTILRQTTAQETQYF
CDR3 DNA: TGCGCCAGCAGCACTATCCTAAGACAGACTACAGCCCAAGAGACCCAGTACTTC

D gene: NA
J gene: TRBJ2-5
V gene: TRBV6-5
clone size: few
CDR3 protein: CASSYSWAPYLVETQYF
CDR3 DNA: TGTGCCAGCAGTTACTCCTGGGCTCCCTACTTAGTAGAGACCCAGTACTTC

D gene: TRBD1
J gene: TRBJ2-3
V gene: TRBV19
clone size: few
CDR3 protein: CASTTGQGTDTQYF
CDR3 DNA: TGTGCCAGTACGACAGGACAGGGGACAGATACGCAGTATTTT

D gene: NA
J gene: TRBJ1-5
V gene: TRBV15
clone size: many
CDR3 protein: CATSRPNNQPQHF
CDR3 DNA: TGTGCCACCAGCAGACCTAACAATCAGCCCCAGCATTTT

D gene: TRBD2
J gene: TRBJ2-3
V gene: TRBV2
clone size: NA
CDR3 protein: CASSDASTGTSGRGDTQYF
CDR3 DNA: TGTGCCAGCAGTGACGCCTCTACCGGGACTAGCGGGAGAGGGGATACGCAGTATTTT

D gene: NA
J gene: TRBJ2-7
V gene: TRBV9
clone size: many
CDR3 protein: CASSLEGSGHEQYF
CDR3 DNA: TGTGCCAGCAGCCTTGAGGGCAGCGGCCACGAGCAGTACTTC

D gene: TRBD2
J gene: TRBJ2-3
V gene: TRBV6-5
clone size: many
CDR3 protein: CASSYGREAGFSTDTQYF
CDR3 DNA: TGTGCCAGCAGTTACGGGCGGGAGGCCGGGTTTAGCACAGATACGCAGTATTTT

D gene: TRBD2
J gene: TRBJ2-1
V gene: TRBV20-1
clone size: many
CDR3 protein: CSARPGLAVEGSYNEQFF
CDR3 DNA: TGCAGTGCACGCCCGGGACTAGCGGTCGAAGGTTCCTACAATGAGCAGTTCTTC

D gene: TRBD1
J gene: TRBJ2-7
V gene: TRBV28
clone size: few
CDR3 protein: CASSPPGTGGSAVVLEQYF
CDR3 DNA: TGTGCCAGCAGTCCTCCCGGGACAGGGGGTTCGGCGGTCGTTTTGGAGCAGTACTTC

D gene: NA
J gene: TRBJ2-5
V gene: TRBV5-1
clone size: many
CDR3 protein: CASSLAGTAETQYF
CDR3 DNA: TGCGCCAGCAGCTTGGCCGGGACTGCAGAGACCCAGTACTTC

D gene: NA
J gene: TRBJ2-1
V gene: TRBV18
clone size: NA
CDR3 protein: CASSPPGLSINEQFF
CDR3 DNA: TGTGCCAGCTCACCACCGGGACTTTCGATCAATGAGCAGTTCTTC

D gene: TRBD1
J gene: TRBJ2-1
V gene: TRBV5-1
clone size: few
CDR3 protein: CASSRGVGTGGSYNEQFF
CDR3 DNA: TGCGCCAGCAGCCGCGGTGTGGGCACAGGGGGTTCCTACAATGAGCAGTTCTTC

D gene: NA
J gene: TRBJ1-5
V gene: TRBV28
clone size: many
CDR3 protein: CASSLGQFSNQPQHF
CDR3 DNA: TGTGCCAGCAGTTTAGGGCAGTTTAGCAATCAGCCCCAGCATTTT

D gene: TRBD1
J gene: TRBJ2-1
V gene: TRBV19
clone size: many
CDR3 protein: CASRRGQGIDEQFF
CDR3 DNA: TGTGCCAGTAGAAGGGGACAGGGTATCGATGAGCAGTTCTTC

D gene: TRBD1
J gene: TRBJ2-7
V gene: TRBV29-1
clone size: many
CDR3 protein: CSVAIPGQGNEQYF
CDR3 DNA: TGCAGCGTTGCTATCCCGGGACAGGGGAACGAGCAGTACTTC

D gene: NA
J gene: TRBJ2-7
V gene: TRBV12-3/TRBV12-4
clone size: many
CDR3 protein: CASSPGPHEQYF
CDR3 DNA: TGTGCCAGCAGTCCGGGGCCCCACGAGCAGTACTTC

D gene: TRBD2
J gene: TRBJ2-1
V gene: TRBV3-1
clone size: many
CDR3 protein: CASSHWTSGSSYNEQFF
CDR3 DNA: TGTGCCAGCAGCCATTGGACTAGCGGGAGTTCCTACAATGAGCAGTTCTTC

D gene: NA
J gene: TRBJ2-1
V gene: TRBV2
clone size: many
CDR3 protein: CASSGLSSSYNEQFF
CDR3 DNA: TGTGCCAGCAGTGGGCTTAGTAGCTCCTACAATGAGCAGTTCTTC

D gene: NA
J gene: TRBJ2-1
V gene: TRBV29-1
clone size: few
CDR3 protein: CSVAYNRNEQFF
CDR3 DNA: TGCAGCGTTGCGTACAACCGCAATGAGCAGTTCTTC

D gene: NA
J gene: TRBJ2-7
V gene: TRBV19
clone size: NA
CDR3 protein: CASSIVGKGPGTYEQYF
CDR3 DNA: TGTGCCAGTAGTATTGTTGGGAAGGGACCTGGAACCTACGAGCAGTACTTC

D gene: NA
J gene: TRBJ2-3
V gene: TRBV6-5
clone size: many
CDR3 protein: CASSYSGEGADTQYF
CDR3 DNA: TGTGCCAGCAGTTACTCGGGCGAGGGGGCAGATACGCAGTATTTT

D gene: NA
J gene: TRBJ1-2
V gene: TRBV14
clone size: once
CDR3 protein: CASSQGGRSGYTF
CDR3 DNA: TGTGCCAGCAGCCAAGGCGGCCGGTCGGGCTACACCTTC

D gene: TRBD1
J gene: TRBJ2-7
V gene: TRBV2
clone size: NA
CDR3 protein: CASIPPRTGTGGYEQYF
CDR3 DNA: TGTGCCAGCATCCCGCCCCGAACAGGGACAGGGGGCTACGAGCAGTACTTC

D gene: TRBD1
J gene: TRBJ1-6
V gene: TRBV20-1
clone size: NA
CDR3 protein: CSASATGYSPLHF
CDR3 DNA: TGCAGTGCTAGTGCGACAGGGTACTCACCCCTCCACTTT

D gene: NA
J gene: TRBJ1-3
V gene: TRBV10-3
clone size: NA
CDR3 protein: CAISRGSGNTIYF
CDR3 DNA: TGTGCCATCAGTAGAGGCTCTGGAAACACCATATATTTT

D gene: TRBD2
J gene: TRBJ2-3
V gene: TRBV7-3
clone size: many
CDR3 protein: CASSLKLWTSGRSTDTQYF
CDR3 DNA: TGTGCCAGCAGCTTAAAGTTATGGACTAGCGGGAGGAGCACAGATACGCAGTATTTT

D gene: TRBD2
J gene: TRBJ2-2
V gene: TRBV2
clone size: few
CDR3 protein: CASRELERGNTGELFF
CDR3 DNA: TGTGCCAGCAGGGAACTCGAGCGGGGGAACACCGGGGAGCTGTTTTTT

D gene: NA
J gene: TRBJ2-3
V gene: TRBV6-2/TRBV6-3
clone size: NA
CDR3 protein: CASSYTGASDTQYF
CDR3 DNA: TGTGCCAGCAGTTACACCGGAGCATCAGATACGCAGTATTTT

D gene: NA
J gene: TRBJ2-3
V gene: TRBV6-4
clone size: few
CDR3 protein: CASSEDVSGTDTQYF
CDR3 DNA: TGTGCCAGCAGTGAGGACGTCTCTGGCACAGATACGCAGTATTTT

D gene: NA
J gene: TRBJ2-1
V gene: TRBV29-1
clone size: many
CDR3 protein: CSVAPGWSNEQFF
CDR3 DNA: TGCAGCGTGGCCCCCGGCTGGTCCAATGAGCAGTTCTTC

D gene: NA
J gene: TRBJ1-1
V gene: TRBV7-6
clone size: NA
CDR3 protein: CASSLDGDRPEAFF
CDR3 DNA: TGTGCCAGCAGCTTAGATGGGGATCGCCCTGAAGCTTTCTTT

D gene: TRBD1
J gene: TRBJ2-7
V gene: TRBV12-3/TRBV12-4
clone size: few
CDR3 protein: CASSLTGGVIEQYF
CDR3 DNA: TGTGCCAGCAGTTTGACAGGGGGGGTGATAGAGCAGTACTTC

D gene: NA
J gene: TRBJ2-7
V gene: TRBV4-3
clone size: NA
CDR3 protein: CASSQGPLLEWGTYEQYF
CDR3 DNA: TGCGCCAGCAGCCAAGGCCCTCTCCTAGAGTGGGGAACCTACGAGCAGTACTTC

D gene: NA
J gene: TRBJ1-5
V gene: TRBV7-2
clone size: few
CDR3 protein: CASSSDSRYQPQHF
CDR3 DNA: TGTGCCAGCAGCTCCGACAGTCGCTATCAGCCCCAGCATTTT

D gene: TRBD1
J gene: TRBJ2-1
V gene: TRBV20-1
clone size: many
CDR3 protein: CSASQGANEQFF
CDR3 DNA: TGCAGTGCTAGCCAGGGGGCCAATGAGCAGTTCTTC

D gene: NA
J gene: TRBJ2-2
V gene: TRBV11-2
clone size: many
CDR3 protein: CASSPDSVSTGELFF
CDR3 DNA: TGTGCCAGCAGCCCGGATAGCGTCAGCACCGGGGAGCTGTTTTTT

D gene: NA
J gene: TRBJ1-2
V gene: TRBV29-1
clone size: many
CDR3 protein: CSVVTPLAHGYTF
CDR3 DNA: TGCAGCGTTGTAACGCCCCTGGCCCATGGCTACACCTTC

D gene: TRBD2
J gene: TRBJ2-7
V gene: TRBV10-2
clone size: few
CDR3 protein: CASSESARTSRSYEQYF
CDR3 DNA: TGCGCCAGCAGTGAGTCGGCTAGGACTAGCCGGTCCTACGAGCAGTACTTC

D gene: NA
J gene: TRBJ2-3
V gene: TRBV20-1
clone size: few
CDR3 protein: CSARDYGGPDTQYF
CDR3 DNA: TGCAGTGCTAGAGATTACGGGGGGCCAGATACGCAGTATTTT

D gene: NA
J gene: TRBJ2-7
V gene: TRBV29-1
clone size: many
CDR3 protein: CSVEDRPGQYF
CDR3 DNA: TGCAGCGTTGAAGACCGGCCTGGGCAGTACTTC

D gene: TRBD1
J gene: TRBJ2-7
V gene: TRBV12-3/TRBV12-4
clone size: NA
CDR3 protein: CASSYRGRYEQYF
CDR3 DNA: TGTGCCAGCAGTTACAGGGGGCGTTACGAGCAGTACTTC

D gene: NA
J gene: TRBJ1-2
V gene: TRBV6-5
clone size: NA
CDR3 protein: CASSWDESTHRIYGYTF
CDR3 DNA: TGTGCCAGCAGTTGGGACGAGAGTACCCACCGCATCTATGGCTACACCTTC